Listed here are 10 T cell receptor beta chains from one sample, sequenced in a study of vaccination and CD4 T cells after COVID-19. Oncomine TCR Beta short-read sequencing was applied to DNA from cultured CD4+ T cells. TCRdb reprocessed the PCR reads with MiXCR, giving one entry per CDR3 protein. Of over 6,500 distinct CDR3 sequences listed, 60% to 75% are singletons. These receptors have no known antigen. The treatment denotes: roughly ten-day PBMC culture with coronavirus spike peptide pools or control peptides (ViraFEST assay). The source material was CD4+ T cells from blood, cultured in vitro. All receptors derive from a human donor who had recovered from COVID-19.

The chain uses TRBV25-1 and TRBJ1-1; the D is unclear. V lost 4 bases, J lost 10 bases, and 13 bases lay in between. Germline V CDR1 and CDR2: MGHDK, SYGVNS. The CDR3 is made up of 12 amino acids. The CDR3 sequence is CASSGMKLRAFF. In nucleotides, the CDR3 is TGTGCCAGCAGTGGCATGAAGCTTCGAGCTTTCTTT.

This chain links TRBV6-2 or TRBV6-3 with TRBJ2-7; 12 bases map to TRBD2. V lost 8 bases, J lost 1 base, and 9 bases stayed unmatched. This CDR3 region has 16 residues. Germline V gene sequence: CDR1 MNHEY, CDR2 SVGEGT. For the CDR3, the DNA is TGTGCCAGCGCACCTAGCGGGGGGGCAAGTTCCTACGAGCAGTACTTC. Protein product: CASAPSGGASSYEQYF.

For the CDR3, the DNA is TGCAGTGCTTGCCGGGACAGCCTATTGAACACTGAAGCTTTCTTT. This sequence encodes CSACRDSLLNTEAFF. This chain joins TRBV20-1 and TRBJ1-1; 7 bases match TRBD1. The CDR3 totals 15 residues. From germline, CDR1 is DFQATT and CDR2 SNEGSKA (reference sequence). The V gene end was trimmed by 5 bases and the J gene end by 0 bases; junction bases not matched to a gene: 9.

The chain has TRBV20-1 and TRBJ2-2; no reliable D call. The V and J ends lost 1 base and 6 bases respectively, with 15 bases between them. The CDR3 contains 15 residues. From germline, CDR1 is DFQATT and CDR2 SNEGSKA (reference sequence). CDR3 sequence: CSARGPRGIAGELFF. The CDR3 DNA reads TGCAGTGCTAGAGGGCCGAGAGGTATAGCCGGGGAGCTGTTTTTT.

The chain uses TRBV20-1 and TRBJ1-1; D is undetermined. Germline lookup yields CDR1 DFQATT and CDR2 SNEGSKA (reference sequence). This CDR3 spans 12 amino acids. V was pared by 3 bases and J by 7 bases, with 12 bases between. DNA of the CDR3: TGCAGTGCTAGTAGCCCACATAGTGAAGCTTTCTTT. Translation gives CSASSPHSEAFF.

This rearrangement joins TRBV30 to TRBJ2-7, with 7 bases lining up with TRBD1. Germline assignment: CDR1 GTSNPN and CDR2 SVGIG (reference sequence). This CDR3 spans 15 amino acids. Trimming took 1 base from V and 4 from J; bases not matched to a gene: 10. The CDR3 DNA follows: TGTGCCTGGAGTGCCCGGGACAGCCTTCTTTACGAGCAGTACTTC. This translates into CAWSARDSLLYEQYF.

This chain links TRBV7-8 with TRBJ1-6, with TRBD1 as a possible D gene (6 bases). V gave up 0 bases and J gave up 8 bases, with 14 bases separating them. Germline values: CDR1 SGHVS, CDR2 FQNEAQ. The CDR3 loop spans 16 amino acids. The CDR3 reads CASSLAVPRGYSPLHF. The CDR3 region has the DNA TGTGCCAGCAGCTTAGCGGTCCCTAGGGGGTATTCACCCCTCCACTTT.

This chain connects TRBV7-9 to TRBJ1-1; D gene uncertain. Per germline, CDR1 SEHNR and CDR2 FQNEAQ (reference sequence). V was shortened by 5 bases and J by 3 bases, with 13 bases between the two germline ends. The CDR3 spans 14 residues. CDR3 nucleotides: TGTGCCAGCAGCCGAACCAACTATGACACTGAAGCTTTCTTT. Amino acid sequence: CASSRTNYDTEAFF.

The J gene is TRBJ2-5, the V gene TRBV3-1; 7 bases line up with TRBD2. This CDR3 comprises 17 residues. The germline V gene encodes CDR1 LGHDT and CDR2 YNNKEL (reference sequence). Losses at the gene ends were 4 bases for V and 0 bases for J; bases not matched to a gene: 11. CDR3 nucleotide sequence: TGTGCCAGCAGCCCTAGCGGCCTGTCCTCGTACCAAGAGACCCAGTACTTC. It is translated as CASSPSGLSSYQETQYF.

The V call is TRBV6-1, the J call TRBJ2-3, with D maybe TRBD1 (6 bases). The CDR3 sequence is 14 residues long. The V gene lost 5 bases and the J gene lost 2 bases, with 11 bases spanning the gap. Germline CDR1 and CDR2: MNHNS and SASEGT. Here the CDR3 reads CASSIGGYTDTQYF. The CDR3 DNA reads TGTGCCAGCAGTATAGGGGGATACACAGATACGCAGTATTTT.